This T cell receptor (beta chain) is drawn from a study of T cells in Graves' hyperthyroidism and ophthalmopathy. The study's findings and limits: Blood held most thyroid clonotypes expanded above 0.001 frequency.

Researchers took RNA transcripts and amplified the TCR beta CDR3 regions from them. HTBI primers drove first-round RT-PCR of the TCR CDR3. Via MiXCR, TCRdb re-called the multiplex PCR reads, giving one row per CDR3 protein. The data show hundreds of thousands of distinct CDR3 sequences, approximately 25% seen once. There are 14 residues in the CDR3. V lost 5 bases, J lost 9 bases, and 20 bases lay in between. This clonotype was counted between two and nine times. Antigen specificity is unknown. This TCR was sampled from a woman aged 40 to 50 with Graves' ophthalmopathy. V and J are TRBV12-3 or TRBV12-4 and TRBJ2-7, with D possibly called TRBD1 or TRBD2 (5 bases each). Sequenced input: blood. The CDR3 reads CASSLRGWKTGQYF. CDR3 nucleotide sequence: TGTGCCAGCAGTCTACGGGGCTGGAAGACCGGGCAGTACTTC.